A selection of T cell receptor beta chains follows, all from one sample in a study of T cells expressing NK-cell markers. Using the 5' RACE reads, TCRdb records one entry per CDR3 protein without DNA. This sample's clone table lists approximately 380,000 distinct CDR3 sequences. Material: blood T cells: a sorted CD56 or NKG2C T cell subset, CD4+ or CD8+ T cells, or bulk PBMC T cells (not recorded which). These receptors were collected from a man aged 18-75 years in good health. CDR3s include the opening cysteine and the closing phenylalanine or tryptophan.

TRBJ1-2 | TRBV4-1 | CASSQVNLRGRGYTF
TRBJ2-2 | TRBV4-2 | CASSQVSGGLSGELFF
TRBJ2-5 | TRBV6-1 | CASRASPPETQYF
TRBJ2-2 | TRBV28 | CASSSSGSNTGELFF
TRBJ2-1 | TRBV18 | CASSVYGTAYNEQFF
TRBJ2-1 | TRBV7-2 | CASSGWTSDEQFF
TRBJ2-3 | TRBV4-2 | CASSLRLAGGEGPDTQYF
TRBJ2-1 | TRBV7-9 | CASSRTSGGNYEQFF
TRBJ1-3 | TRBV15 | CATSRTAGRSSGNTIYF
TRBJ2-1 | TRBV14 | CASSQVRGGSYNEQFF
TRBJ2-7 | TRBV7-9 | CASSLSGGDEQYF
TRBJ1-2 | TRBV28 | CASSSGTGAYYGYTF
TRBJ2-1 | TRBV15 | CATSRDLSYNEQFF
TRBJ2-1 | TRBV7-2 | CASSPTGGHNNEQFF
TRBJ2-1 | TRBV24-1 | CATSARGAGQVYYNEQFF
TRBJ1-5 | TRBV20-1 | CSAHVGSNQPQHF
TRBJ1-5 | TRBV2 | CASTSDGLSNQPQHF
TRBJ1-2 | TRBV7-2 | CASRTQGGEGYTF
TRBJ2-2 | TRBV7-2 | CASSPVLAGGITGELFF
TRBJ2-3 | TRBV24-1 | CATSDWTSGNTDTQYF
TRBJ2-5 | TRBV5-5 | CASSPTGETQYF
TRBJ1-5 | TRBV3-1 | CASSQDPGRLPQHF
TRBJ2-1 | TRBV11-2 | CASSATYTNVEQFF
TRBJ1-6 | TRBV6-1 | CASTKSRPGAFSPLHF
TRBJ1-5 | TRBV19 | CASSMQDNQPQHF
TRBJ2-1 | TRBV20-1 | CSARGTGGRNNEQFF
TRBJ1-6 | TRBV2 | CASSATARQGGSPLHF
TRBJ2-1 | TRBV15 | CATSGLGGEQFF
TRBJ1-1 | TRBV20-1 | CSARDKARGNTEAFF